This T cell receptor beta chain was captured by sequencing in a study of type 1 and type 2 diabetes patients. Study-wide context: CD4+ or CD8+ T cells were positively selected from PBMCs with microbeads.

V lost 1 base to trimming and J lost 3 bases, with 16 bases between them. CDR3 length: 16 residues. Germline CDR1 reads SGHTA; CDR2 reads FQGTGA. The PCR template was genomic DNA. The TCR beta CDR3 region was amplified using 30 forward and 13 reverse primers. From the multiplex PCR reads, TCRdb called clonotypes with MiXCR, one entry per CDR3 protein. The sample has 270,000 or so distinct CDR3 sequences, 40% to 50% seen once. Study conclusions and caveats: Type 1 diabetes repertoires were significantly less diverse than type 2 diabetes ones. Between type 2 diabetes and control samples, V and J usage averaged around 0.97 correlation.

A few counts support this clonotype. As yet, its antigen is unknown. This receptor was taken from a man between 18 and 29 years old with type 2 diabetes. J is TRBJ2-7 and V is TRBV7-3; D gene uncertain. Sequenced: peripheral blood mononuclear cells (PBMCs). Written as DNA, the CDR3 is TGTGCCAGCAGCTTAAGCCCCCAAATGGGGATCTACGAGCAGTACTTC. It yields the protein CASSLSPQMGIYEQYF.